Below, 5 T cell receptor beta chains from the same sample are listed, as sequenced in a study of blood T cell repertoires in COVID-19. The protocol was immunoSEQ multiplex PCR, while the TCRdb copy is restricted to in-frame clones and leaves out a portion. This table has 450,000 or so clones, about 88% appearing once. Input material: peripheral blood. All receptors come from a woman between 40 and 50 years old with COVID-19, enrolled during active disease.

The rearrangement joins TRBV9 to TRBJ2-1; D is possibly TRBD1 (6 bases). V lost 2 bases, J lost 3 bases, and 12 bases lay in between. The CDR3 is 15 residues long. CDR1 SGDLS and CDR2 YYNGEE come from the germline V gene. The CDR3 protein is CASSVGASHYNEQFF. The CDR3 nucleotides are TGTGCCAGCAGCGTGGGGGCTAGCCACTACAATGAGCAGTTCTTC.

The rearrangement joins TRBV25-1 to TRBJ1-6; 8 positions match TRBD1. The length of the CDR3 is 14 residues. The J segment lost 13 bases and the V segment lost 5 bases, leaving 10 bases of the junction unmatched. Germline V lookup: CDR1 MGHDK, CDR2 SYGVNS. This chain's CDR3 is CASSTGTGRMPLHF. As DNA, the CDR3 is TGTGCCAGCAGTACGGGGACAGGTCGGATGCCCCTCCACTTT. The variable domain in full, completed from reference TRBV25-1 and TRBJ1-6, reads EADIYQTPRYLVIGTGKKITLECSQTMGHDKMYWYQQDPGMELHLIHYSYGVNSTEKGDLSSESTVSRIRTEHFPLTLESARPSHTSQYLCASSTGTGRMPLHFGNGTRLTVT.

This chain uses TRBV29-1 with TRBJ2-7; 11 nucleotides align to TRBD2. V dropped 7 bases and J dropped 4; count of bases not matched to a gene: 9. Germline V gene lookup returns CDR1 SQVTM and CDR2 ANQGSEA. The CDR3 totals 14 residues. The CDR3 nucleotides read TGCAGCGGAATCACTAGCGGGAGAGAATACGAGCAGTACTTC. Amino acids: CSGITSGREYEQYF.

This clone was seen more than once but under ten times. This chain uses TRBV6-2 or TRBV6-3 with TRBJ2-7, with TRBD2 matching 9 bases. Trimming at V came to 5 bases and at J to 2 bases, leaving 7 bases not matched to a gene. Germline V gene data show CDR1 as MNHEY and CDR2 as SVGEGT. The CDR3 length is 15 residues. CDR3 sequence: CASSLPGLAPYEQYF. In DNA, the CDR3 is TGTGCCAGCAGTCTGCCGGGACTAGCTCCCTACGAGCAGTACTTC.

The CDR3 DNA follows: TGTGCCAGCAGCCAAGATCCGGTTGCAACTAATGAAAAACTGTTTTTT. Its protein product is CASSQDPVATNEKLFF. V is TRBV3-1 (or the pseudogene TRBV3-2) and J is TRBJ1-4; D ambiguous. The V gene lost 0 bases and the J gene lost 0 bases, with 8 bases spanning the gap. The CDR3 extends over 16 amino acids. Germline V CDR1 and CDR2: LGHDT, YNNKEL (reference sequence).